This record covers a single TCR beta chain. Profiled with immunoSEQ multiplex PCR; TCRdb holds only in-frame clones, not every one. In the table there are about 42,000 clones, approximately 81% of which are singletons. The germline gives CDR1 MGHDK, CDR2 SYGVNS. The CDR3 extends over 16 amino acids. Trimming removed 6 bases from V and 4 bases from J; junction bases left unmatched: 10. This sample stems from a study of T cell changes during pregnancy in multiple sclerosis. This specimen consisted of CD4+ T cells from peripheral blood mononuclear cells, obtained before pregnancy. The rearrangement links TRBV25-1 to TRBJ2-1; 9 positions agree with TRBD2. The sequence was collected from a female donor with multiple sclerosis, enrolled in a pregnancy study. CDR3 DNA: TGTGCCAGCAGCCCGGGGCGGGAGGGATCGTACAATGAGCAGTTCTTC. It yields the protein CASSPGREGSYNEQFF.